This TCR beta chain was captured by sequencing in a study of blood T cell repertoires in COVID-19. Turning to the study itself: Whether acute or convalescent, the COVID-19 samples came from the United States, Italy and Spain. T cells, B-cell-depleted T cells, or PBMCs provided the cDNA or gDNA that served as material.

After removal of 3 bases from V and 6 bases from J, the junction contained 9 bases not matched to a gene. Germline loops: CDR1 LGHDT, CDR2 YNNKEL (reference sequence). CDR3 length equals 15 residues. Libraries were prepared by immunoSEQ multiplex PCR; TCRdb keeps only in-frame clonotypes and omits some of them. The sample gives about 100,000 clones, roughly 80% of which show up once; 20% to 25% is in the top ten. The sequence derives from a man between 65 and 85 years old with active or convalescent COVID-19. This chain joins TRBV3-1 (or the pseudogene TRBV3-2) and TRBJ2-7; 9 nucleotides line up with TRBD1. Material for sequencing was peripheral blood. The CDR3 here is CASSQDRGRTSEQYF. The CDR3 coding sequence is TGTGCCAGCAGCCAGGACAGGGGTAGGACGAGCGAGCAGTACTTC.